Shown below are 29 T cell receptor beta chains from a single sample sequenced in a study of T cells in Graves' hyperthyroidism and ophthalmopathy. The source material, RNA transcripts, was used to amplify TCR beta CDR3 regions. The primer set for the first-round RT-PCR of the TCR CDR3 was HTBI. From the multiplex PCR reads, TCRdb called clonotypes with MiXCR, one entry per CDR3 protein. The table includes some 200,000 distinct CDR3 sequences, about a sixth detected once. Input material: blood. Receptors were obtained from a woman aged 45-59 years with Graves' hyperthyroidism.

This clonotype turned up a few times. The J gene is TRBJ1-4, the V gene TRBV9; D possibly corresponds to TRBD1 (5 bases). The CDR3 contains 13 residues. The germline CDR1 and CDR2 sequences are SGDLS and YYNGEE. Trimming cost V 3 bases and J 8 bases, with 11 bases left between them. The CDR3 nucleotides read TGTGCCAGCAGCGGGGACGGTCGGGAAAAACTGTTTTTT. It is translated as CASSGDGREKLFF. Combining the CDR3 with reference TRBV9 and TRBJ1-4 gives the whole variable domain DSGVTQTPKHLITATGQRVTLRCSPRSGDLSVYWYQQSLDQGLQFLIQYYNGEERAKGNILERFSAQQFPDLHSELNLSSLELGDSALYFCASSGDGREKLFFGSGTQLSVL.

At least ten counts were recorded for this clonotype. The CDR3 DNA is TGTGCCAGCAGTTCGAAAGGACAGGGAAGAGCTTTCTTT. This encodes CASSSKGQGRAFF. The chain combines TRBV28 with TRBJ1-1; 8 bases agree with TRBD1. CDR1 MDHEN and CDR2 SYDVKM come from the germline V gene. The ends lost 4 bases at V and 10 bases at J; junction bases unmatched: 8. This CDR3 comprises 13 residues.

In the case of this clonotype: Possible read error: a much larger clone is one base away. This rearrangement joins TRBV2 to TRBJ1-5; 9 bases are shared with TRBD1. Germline V gives CDR1 SNHLY, CDR2 FYNNEI. The CDR3 consists of 14 residues. The V and J ends lost 4 bases and 6 bases, in that order; junction bases with no gene match: 4. The CDR3 is CASSGQGGSQPQHF. The CDR3 DNA follows: TGTGCCAGCAGTGGACAGGGGGGCAGTCAGCCCCAGCATTTT.

This clonotype has just a few counts. This rearrangement joins TRBV3-1 to TRBJ2-2; D is ambiguous. The CDR3 length is 17 residues. Trimming stripped 0 bases from V and 0 bases from J, with 11 bases between. Germline V gene sequence: CDR1 LGHDT, CDR2 YNNKEL (reference sequence). This CDR3 reads CASSQDLALSNTGELFF. CDR3 DNA sequence: TGTGCCAGCAGCCAAGATCTGGCGCTTTCGAACACCGGGGAGCTGTTTTTT.

The chain has TRBV13 and TRBJ2-3; 9 bases match TRBD2. The V gene end was trimmed by 5 bases and the J gene end by 1 base; junction bases not matched to a gene: 10. The V gene's germline CDR1 is PRHDT and CDR2 FYEKMQ (reference sequence). The CDR3 runs to 17 residues. The CDR3 here is CASSTRRREGGTDTQYF. DNA for the CDR3: TGTGCCAGCAGCACCCGACGGCGGGAGGGAGGCACAGATACGCAGTATTTT.

This clonotype was seen a few times. Relative to the germline gene, one junction end is altered; a read error may explain this. CDR3 bases: TGTGCTAGCAGCTTAAGCGGGAAGGGCCAAGAGACCCAGTACTTC. As protein: CASSLSGKGQETQYF. The rearrangement joins TRBV7-7 to TRBJ2-5, with 7 nucleotides matching TRBD2. Germline-derived CDR1 and CDR2 are SSHAT and FNYEAQ (reference sequence). There are 15 residues in the CDR3. Supplemented by reference TRBV7-7 and TRBJ2-5, the full variable domain reads GAGVSQSPRYKVTKRGQDVTLRCDPISSHATLYWYQQALGQGPEFLTYFNYEAQPDKSGLPSDRFSAERPEGSISTLTIQRTEQRDSAMYRCASSLSGKGQETQYFGPGTRLLVL.

At least ten counts were recorded for this clonotype. The chain carries TRBV30 and TRBJ1-5; 8 bases match TRBD1. The V gene end was trimmed by 3 bases and the J gene end by 7 bases; junction bases not matched to a gene: 8. This CDR3 spans 14 amino acids. Germline V gives CDR1 GTSNPN, CDR2 SVGIG (reference sequence). The CDR3 nucleotides are TGTGCCTGGAGCTCACAGGGGGTAAGGCAGCCCCAGCATTTT. Its translation: CAWSSQGVRQPQHF.

The chain is built from TRBV11-2 and TRBJ1-1; D gene ambiguous. CDR1 SGHAT and CDR2 FQNNGV come from the germline V gene. V lost 0 bases and J lost 6, with 14 bases in between. This CDR3 has 15 residues. CDR3 sequence (DNA): TGTGCCAGCAGCTTAGAGCCAGGCGCTACGGCTGAAGCTTTCTTT. It is translated as CASSLEPGATAEAFF.

This chain joins TRBV5-1 and TRBJ1-4, with D hard to call. V was shortened by 4 bases and J by 0 bases, with 7 bases between the two germline ends. This CDR3 is 14 amino acids long. CDR1 and CDR2 (germline): SGHRS, YFSETQ. This chain's CDR3 is CASSPDATNEKLFF. The DNA for the CDR3 is TGCGCCAGCAGCCCGGACGCAACTAATGAAAAACTGTTTTTT.

This clonotype was seen more than once but under ten times. The rearrangement joins TRBV7-2 to TRBJ2-2; D may match TRBD1 or TRBD2 (6 bases each). The CDR3 length is 16 residues. Trimming removed 5 bases from V and 0 bases from J, with 13 bases in between. The germline V gene encodes CDR1 SGHTA and CDR2 FQGNSA. The CDR3 spells CASSKRGAANTGELFF. The CDR3 DNA follows: TGTGCCAGCAGCAAAAGGGGGGCCGCGAACACCGGGGAGCTGTTTTTT.

A few counts support this clonotype. The gene calls are TRBV20-1 and TRBJ2-7, with D uncertain. Trimming removed 1 base at V and 7 bases at J, with 17 bases between. This CDR3 is 14 amino acids long. Germline values: CDR1 DFQATT, CDR2 SNEGSKA (reference sequence). For the CDR3, the DNA is TGCAGTGCTAGAGTCTTGAGGACCTCTGGGGAGCAGTACTTC. Its protein product is CSARVLRTSGEQYF.

This clonotype showed up many times. The J gene is TRBJ2-7, the V gene TRBV6-6, with D perhaps matching TRBD2 (5 bases). Germline-derived CDR1 and CDR2 are MNHNY and SVGAGI (reference sequence). V was pared by 0 bases and J by 5 bases, with 11 bases between. CDR3 length: 14 amino acids. The CDR3 DNA reads as TGTGCCAGCAGTTACTCTGAGGGCGCCCACGAGCAGTACTTC. Amino acid sequence: CASSYSEGAHEQYF.

This clonotype was counted many times. V usage is TRBV6-2 or TRBV6-3 and J usage is TRBJ1-5; a possible D gene is TRBD1 (5 bases). The V end lost 6 bases, the J end lost 0 bases, and 15 bases lay between the germline ends. The CDR3 loop spans 16 amino acids. CDR1 is MNHEY, CDR2 SVGEGT, per germline. CDR3 sequence reads: CASRIRDGFSNQPQHF. DNA of the CDR3: TGTGCCAGCAGAATCCGGGACGGATTTAGCAATCAGCCCCAGCATTTT.

This clonotype has ten or more counts. The rearrangement links TRBV28 to TRBJ1-3; TRBD1 aligns across 7 bases. This CDR3 is 17 amino acids long. Germline values: CDR1 MDHEN, CDR2 SYDVKM. V shed 2 bases and J 0 bases; nucleotides not matched to a gene: 7. The CDR3 DNA is TGTGCCAGCAGTTTACGACAGGGCCTGCCCTCTGGAAACACCATATATTTT. Protein product: CASSLRQGLPSGNTIYF.

V usage is TRBV20-1 and J usage is TRBJ2-1; 9 bases agree with TRBD2. V trimming: 2 bases; J trimming: 9 bases; junction bases outside the gene matches: 8. In germline, CDR1 is DFQATT, CDR2 SNEGSKA (reference sequence). The CDR3 runs to 14 residues. In nucleotides, the CDR3 is TGCAGTGCTAGATTTGTCGCGGGAGGGCCTGAGCAGTTCTTC. Its protein is CSARFVAGGPEQFF.

The chain links TRBV10-3 to TRBJ1-2; 7 bases are a match to TRBD1. The V segment lost 7 bases and the J segment 1 base; nucleotides outside the gene matches: 6. Looked up from germline, CDR1 is ENHRY and CDR2 is SYGVKD. This CDR3 region has 14 residues. The CDR3 is CAITKGQFNYGYTF. The CDR3 nucleotides are TGTGCCATCACCAAGGGACAGTTTAACTATGGCTACACCTTC.

This chain connects TRBV28 to TRBJ1-5, with 8 bases lining up with TRBD1. Germline V CDR1 and CDR2: MDHEN, SYDVKM. With 10 bases clipped from V and 7 bases from J, the junction kept 9 bases outside the gene matches. This CDR3 contains 13 residues. This chain's CDR3 is CATKTGVGQPQHF. The CDR3 DNA follows: TGTGCCACCAAGACAGGGGTTGGACAGCCCCAGCATTTT.

This clonotype showed up just a few times. V gene TRBV9 combines with J gene TRBJ1-1; D not resolved. Trimming took 7 bases from V and 0 from J, leaving 16 bases between them. The V gene's germline CDR1 is SGDLS and CDR2 YYNGEE. The CDR3 covers 15 residues. The CDR3 DNA reads as TGTGCCAGCTCCCCGCTGGGGAACATGAACACTGAAGCTTTCTTT. This gives the protein CASSPLGNMNTEAFF.

The table lists this clonotype with many counts. This rearrangement joins TRBV18 to TRBJ2-1; weak D call: TRBD2 (6 bases). V shed 0 bases and J shed 4 bases, with 13 bases lying between them. CDR1 is KGHSH and CDR2 is LQKENI in the germline V gene. This CDR3 has 16 residues. The CDR3 DNA sequence: TGTGCCAGCTCACCACCGGTGACGGCGGGATACAATGAGCAGTTCTTC. It specifies CASSPPVTAGYNEQFF.

Ten or more counts support this clonotype. The chain links TRBV11-3 to TRBJ2-7; no clear D. This CDR3 is built from 12 residues. V was trimmed by 7 bases and J by 0 bases, leaving 7 bases between them. Germline assignment: CDR1 SGHNT and CDR2 YENEEA. The CDR3 bases are TGTGCCAGCACGGGCCCCTCCTACGAGCAGTACTTC. Translating gives CASTGPSYEQYF.

This clonotype was recorded at least ten times. The chain recombines TRBV20-1 with TRBJ2-3, with 13 bases aligning to TRBD2. With V trimmed by 5 bases and J by 3 bases, 5 bases remained unmatched. CDR1 is DFQATT, CDR2 SNEGSKA, per germline (reference sequence). The CDR3 runs 15 residues. CDR3 coding DNA: TGCAGTGCTTTCGGACTAGCGGGAGTGACAGATACGCAGTATTTT. This encodes CSAFGLAGVTDTQYF.

Worth noting for this clonotype: A much larger clone is a single base away; this may be a read error. This chain uses TRBV6-1 with TRBJ2-7; possible D gene TRBD1, 6 bases. CDR1 and CDR2 (germline): MNHNS, SASEGT. This CDR3 contains 15 residues. The CDR3 reads CASRIGTPSSYERYF. DNA for the CDR3: TGTGCCAGCAGGATAGGGACACCCAGCTCCTACGAGCGGTACTTC.

The rearrangement joins TRBV29-1 to TRBJ1-5; a possible D gene is TRBD1 (5 bases). The V end lost 3 bases, the J end lost 2 bases, and 11 bases lay between the germline ends. Germline CDR1 is SQVTM and CDR2 is ANQGSEA. The CDR3 is 14 amino acids. The CDR3 region is CSVDGGGGNQPQHF. CDR3 DNA sequence: TGCAGCGTTGACGGGGGGGGGGGCAATCAGCCCCAGCATTTT.

This clonotype was seen many times. The chain is built from TRBV5-1 and TRBJ2-3; TRBD2 is a possible D gene (5 bases). This CDR3 comprises 16 residues. Germline CDR1 and CDR2: SGHRS and YFSETQ. The germline V and J ends were trimmed by 0 bases and 3 bases, with 14 bases remaining between them. Written as DNA, the CDR3 is TGCGCCAGCAGCTTGGAAGGCGGGCGAGGGACAGATACGCAGTATTTT. It codes for CASSLEGGRGTDTQYF. Filled out from reference TRBV5-1 and TRBJ2-3, the complete variable domain reads KAGVTQTPRYLIKTRGQQVTLSCSPISGHRSVSWYQQTPGQGLQFLFEYFSETQRNKGNFPGRFSGRQFSNSRSEMNVSTLELGDSALYLCASSLEGGRGTDTQYFGPGTRLTVL.

Ten or more counts support this clonotype. V is TRBV10-3 and J is TRBJ2-1, with 13 bases matching TRBD2. The germline gives CDR1 ENHRY, CDR2 SYGVKD. The ends lost 9 bases at V and 8 bases at J; junction bases unmatched: 4. This CDR3 is built from 13 residues. CDR3 amino acids: CAIRTSGRDEQFF. CDR3 sequence (DNA): TGTGCCATTCGAACTAGCGGGAGGGATGAGCAGTTCTTC.

This clonotype was recorded at least ten times. The rearrangement links TRBV3-1 to TRBJ2-1; D is uncertain. Trimming left V 4 bases short and J 6 bases short, with 13 bases between. This CDR3 contains 14 residues. The germline CDR1 and CDR2 sequences are LGHDT and YNNKEL (reference sequence). This CDR3 is CASSPAGLGNEQFF. The CDR3 DNA is TGTGCCAGCAGCCCTGCAGGTTTAGGCAATGAGCAGTTCTTC.

This clonotype was picked up many times. V is TRBV7-8 and J is TRBJ1-1; D remains ambiguous. The ends were cut back, 5 bases at V and 1 base at J, with 11 bases in the middle. The CDR3 is made up of 14 amino acids. Germline V CDR1 and CDR2: SGHVS, FQNEAQ. The CDR3 sequence: CASSLYGRNTEAFF. The DNA of the CDR3 is TGTGCCAGCAGCCTCTACGGGAGGAACACTGAAGCTTTCTTT.

The chain recombines TRBV4-1 with TRBJ2-2; a possible D gene is TRBD1 (6 bases). Germline V gene lookup returns CDR1 MGHRA and CDR2 YSYEKL. The length of the CDR3 is 16 residues. V was pared by 5 bases and J by 1 base, with 14 bases between. In DNA, the CDR3 is TGCGCCAGCAGCAATCAGGGGCTGCGGAACACCGGGGAGCTGTTTTTT. Residues: CASSNQGLRNTGELFF.

This clonotype was seen many times. The gene calls are TRBV2 and TRBJ2-1; 11 bases are shared with TRBD2. V lost 5 bases, J lost 6 bases, and 3 bases stayed unmatched. CDR3 length equals 14 residues. Germline V lookup: CDR1 SNHLY, CDR2 FYNNEI. The DNA of the CDR3 is TGTGCCAGCAGTAGGCTAGCGGGAGGCAATGAGCAGTTCTTC. It is translated as CASSRLAGGNEQFF.